This TCR beta chain was found in a study of response to subunit inactivated influenza vaccine. V dropped 4 bases and J dropped 6 bases, with 15 bases sitting between them. The CDR3 is made up of 14 amino acids. Germline V CDR1 and CDR2: DFQATT, SNEGSKA (reference sequence). Using its own MiXCR run on the RT-PCR reads, TCRdb lists one record per CDR3 protein. The table includes some 550,000 distinct CDR3 sequences, around a quarter detected once. These same data were also listed under a study on T cells expressing NK-cell markers. From that report: Template switching by 5'RACE with UMIs generated the TCR beta cDNA. All TCR beta repertoires analysed originated from sorted CD3+CD56+NKG2C+, CD3+CD56+NKG2C- and CD3+CD56-NKG2C+ T cells. HCMV seropositivity marked seven of the eight sequenced donors; one was seronegative. As a fraction of CD8+ T cells, dominant NKG2C+ clonotypes reached roughly 1.0-7.5% in six or seven donors.

The source was CD4+ T cells sorted from PBMCs, collected roughly 12 days after vaccination. This chain joins TRBV20-1 and TRBJ2-2; D unresolved. This receptor was identified in a man aged 50 to 60 who received an inactivated influenza vaccine. Written as DNA, the CDR3 is TGCAGTGCTATACCGCCAACCGACCCCGGGGAGCTGTTTTTT. Protein product: CSAIPPTDPGELFF.